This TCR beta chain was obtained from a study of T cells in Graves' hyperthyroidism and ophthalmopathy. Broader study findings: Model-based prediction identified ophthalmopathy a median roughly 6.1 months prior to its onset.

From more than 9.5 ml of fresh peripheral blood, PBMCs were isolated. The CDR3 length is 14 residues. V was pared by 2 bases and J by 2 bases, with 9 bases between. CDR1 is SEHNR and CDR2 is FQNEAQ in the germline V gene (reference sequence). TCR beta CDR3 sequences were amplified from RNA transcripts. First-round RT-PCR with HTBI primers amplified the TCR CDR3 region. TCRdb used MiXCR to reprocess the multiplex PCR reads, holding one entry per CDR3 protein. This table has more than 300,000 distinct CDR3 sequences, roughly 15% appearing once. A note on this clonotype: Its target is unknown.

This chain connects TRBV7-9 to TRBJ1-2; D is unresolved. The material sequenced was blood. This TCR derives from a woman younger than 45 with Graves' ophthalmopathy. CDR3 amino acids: CASSLIRGNYGYTF. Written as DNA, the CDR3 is TGTGCCAGCAGCTTAATTCGGGGAAACTATGGCTACACCTTC.